This TCR beta chain appears in the sequencing data of a study of Ad26.COV2.S vaccination and SARS-CoV-2 variants. On this clone itself: Its antigen is undetermined.

Method: immunoSEQ multiplex PCR; TCRdb's copy keeps in-frame clones and lacks some. The table has hundreds of thousands of clones, approximately 90% seen once. Overall study findings and caveats: Vaccine recipients had higher spike-specific TCR breadth than placebo recipients. Post-vaccination breadth of spike-specific CD8+ and CD4+ T cell responses was reportedly substantial.

The treatment denotes: roughly 18 received Ad26.COV2.S at low or high dose, single or two shots; about 5 received placebo; per-sample allocation not given. The investigators took samples on day 63 after the first vaccine or placebo injection. In the vaccine, an Ad26 vector expressed the SARS-CoV-2 spike of the Wuhan strain. The sequences come from peripheral blood, collected in a trial of Ad26.COV2.S vaccine versus placebo. This sequence was found in a person aged 18-65 years who received the Ad26.COV2.S COVID-19 vaccine or a placebo.

The DNA for the CDR3 is TGTGCCAGCAGTGACTCCGGGAGCCTGAGGGCCAACGTCCTGACTTTC. Translating it yields CASSDSGSLRANVLTF. The chain is built from TRBV2 and TRBJ2-6; maybe TRBD2 (6 bases). Germline-derived CDR1 and CDR2 are SNHLY and FYNNEI. The CDR3 totals 16 residues. V shed 3 bases and J shed 5 bases, with 14 bases lying between them. The whole variable domain, filled in from reference TRBV2 and TRBJ2-6, reads EPEVTQTPSHQVTQMGQEVILRCVPISNHLYFYWYRQILGQKVEFLVSFYNNEISEKSEIFDDQFSVERPDGSNFTLKIRSTKLEDSAMYFCASSDSGSLRANVLTFGAGSRLTVL.